Below, 27 T cell receptor beta chains from the same sample are listed, as sequenced in a study of T cells in localized non-small cell lung cancer (dated by TCRdb to about 2020). The method behind the library was the immunoSEQ multiplex PCR assay. TCRdb mirrors the immuneACCESS table, restricted to in-frame sequences. Some clones are absent from its copies; in checked studies, under half trace to an unresolved V gene, and the reason for the others is unknown. The sample records approximately 63,000 clones, 70% to 90% of which are singletons. The ten most abundant clones make up approximately 22% of the sample. Specimen: peripheral blood, collected before any cancer treatment. Receptor source: a man aged 40 to 69 with stage I squamous cell lung carcinoma.

The gene calls are TRBV9 and TRBJ1-1; 8 bases align to TRBD1. The germline V gene encodes CDR1 SGDLS and CDR2 YYNGEE. V was clipped by 4 bases and J by 6 bases; unmatched bases: 8. The CDR3 sequence is 14 residues long. DNA for the CDR3: TGTGCCAGCAGCCCTCGGGACAGGAGGGCTGAAGCTTTCTTT. Its translation is CASSPRDRRAEAFF. The variable domain in full, with the rest retrieved from reference TRBV9 and TRBJ1-1, is DSGVTQTPKHLITATGQRVTLRCSPRSGDLSVYWYQQSLDQGLQFLIQYYNGEERAKGNILERFSAQQFPDLHSELNLSSLELGDSALYFCASSPRDRRAEAFFGQGTRLTVV.

This chain uses TRBV29-1 with TRBJ2-1, with 8 nucleotides matching TRBD1. This CDR3 comprises 12 residues. Trimming took 4 bases from V and 15 from J; bases not matched to a gene: 11. Germline V gene data show CDR1 as SQVTM and CDR2 as ANQGSEA. CDR3 protein: CSVGPAGGAWFF. CDR3 in DNA: TGCAGCGTTGGACCCGCAGGGGGCGCTTGGTTCTTC.

The chain is built from TRBV18 and TRBJ2-7, with D possibly TRBD1 on 5 matching bases. The CDR3 is made up of 14 amino acids. Germline-derived CDR1 and CDR2 are KGHSH and LQKENI. Trimming removed 3 bases from V and 4 bases from J, with 13 bases in between. The CDR3 DNA reads as TGTGCCAGCTCACCCGTTGCCCAGGGATACGAGCAGTACTTC. As protein: CASSPVAQGYEQYF. The complete variable domain, with remaining parts taken from reference TRBV18 and TRBJ2-7, reads NAGVMQNPRHLVRRRGQEARLRCSPMKGHSHVYWYRQLPEEGLKFMVYLQKENIIDESGMPKERFSAEFPKEGPSILRIQQVVRGDSAAYFCASSPVAQGYEQYFGPGTRLTVT.

The chain joins TRBV5-1 to TRBJ2-5; D uncertain. Trimming removed 0 bases from V and 3 bases from J, with 0 bases in between. Germline V gives CDR1 SGHRS, CDR2 YFSETQ. The CDR3 extends over 11 amino acids. The CDR3, as DNA: TGCGCCAGCAGCTTGGAAGAGACCCAGTACTTC. It is translated as CASSLEETQYF.

This chain links TRBV27 with TRBJ2-5; D remains ambiguous. The CDR3 covers 13 residues. The V end was cut by 1 base, the J end by 1 base, with 4 bases between. Looked up from germline, CDR1 is MNHEY and CDR2 is SMNVEV (reference sequence). In DNA form, the CDR3 reads TGTGCCAGCAGTTTATACCTCCAAGAGACCCAGTACTTC. Encoded protein: CASSLYLQETQYF.

The chain is built from TRBV9 and TRBJ1-5; TRBD1 is a possible D gene (6 bases). Trimming took off 3 bases at V and 7 bases at J, with 11 bases between the two ends. Germline V gene data show CDR1 as SGDLS and CDR2 as YYNGEE. This CDR3 is 13 amino acids long. The CDR3 loop is CASSERGAQPQHF. CDR3 DNA sequence: TGTGCCAGCAGCGAGAGGGGGGCCCAGCCCCAGCATTTT.

The CDR3 DNA reads TGCGCCAGCAGCTTTGGACAGGGGGCCTCCTACGAGCAGTACTTC. It yields the protein CASSFGQGASYEQYF. The rearrangement links TRBV5-1 to TRBJ2-7; 11 bases are a match to TRBD1. The V and J ends lost 2 bases and 0 bases, in that order; junction bases with no gene match: 1. Germline V gene lookup returns CDR1 SGHRS and CDR2 YFSETQ. This CDR3 spans 15 amino acids.

Only one count was recorded for this clone. J is TRBJ1-1 and V is TRBV2; a weak D match, TRBD1 (6 bases). The germline V and J ends were trimmed by 7 bases and 3 bases, with 12 bases remaining between them. Germline CDR1 reads SNHLY; CDR2 reads FYNNEI. This CDR3 spans 13 amino acids. The CDR3 loop is CASTRGDYTEAFF. Here the CDR3 DNA reads TGTGCCAGCACGAGGGGGGATTACACTGAAGCTTTCTTT.

With regard to this clone: In the same sample, other DNA sequences code for this CDR3. J is TRBJ1-2 and V is TRBV7-2; 8 positions agree with TRBD1. The J segment lost 5 bases and the V segment lost 5 bases, leaving 4 bases of the junction unmatched. From germline, CDR1 is SGHTA and CDR2 FQGNSA. This CDR3 is 13 amino acids long. The CDR3 loop is CASSPRTGYGYTF. The CDR3 DNA reads TGTGCCAGCAGCCCCCGGACAGGGTATGGCTACACCTTC.

The table lists this clone with a count of one. This chain joins TRBV28 and TRBJ2-1, with D perhaps TRBD1 (5 bases). With 5 bases removed from V and 8 bases from J, the gap between germline ends came to 10 bases. Germline lookup yields CDR1 MDHEN and CDR2 SYDVKM. The CDR3 is made up of 12 amino acids. CDR3 residues: CASSPIGDEQFF. Written as DNA, the CDR3 is TGTGCCAGCAGTCCCATAGGGGATGAGCAGTTCTTC.

In DNA, the CDR3 is TGTGCCAGCAGCGCCGGACAGGGGGCCCTCTACAATGAGCAGTTCTTC. Its protein is CASSAGQGALYNEQFF. The chain couples TRBV9 to TRBJ2-1, with TRBD1 matching 11 bases. CDR1 is SGDLS and CDR2 is YYNGEE in the germline V gene. This CDR3 is built from 16 residues. J was trimmed by 3 bases and V by 3 bases; bases with no gene match: 5.

The V call is TRBV7-2, the J call TRBJ1-1; 7 bases line up with TRBD1. V gave up 5 bases and J gave up 1 base; unmatched junction bases: 4. The length of the CDR3 is 14 residues. From germline, CDR1 is SGHTA and CDR2 FQGNSA. The CDR3 sequence: CASSPRGPNTEAFF. CDR3 sequence (DNA): TGTGCCAGCAGCCCAAGGGGGCCGAACACTGAAGCTTTCTTT.

This clone has just a few counts. This sequence joins TRBV7-9 and TRBJ2-4; D gene uncertain. With 1 base removed from V and 8 bases from J, the gap between germline ends came to 9 bases. CDR1 is SEHNR and CDR2 is FQNEAQ in the germline V gene (reference sequence). This CDR3 is 13 amino acids long. As DNA, the CDR3 is TGTGCCAGCAGCTTAGGCGGCAGTGACATTCAGTACTTC. Residues: CASSLGGSDIQYF. Drawing the rest from reference TRBV7-9 and TRBJ2-4, the complete variable domain is DTGVSQNPRHKITKRGQNVTFRCDPISEHNRLYWYRQTLGQGPEFLTYFQNEAQLEKSRLLSDRFSAERPKGSFSTLEIQRTEQGDSAMYLCASSLGGSDIQYFGAGTRLSVL.

This clone was seen just once. CDR3 region: CAWSEERRSTDTQYF. The CDR3 DNA reads as TGTGCCTGGTCAGAGGAGCGGAGATCCACAGATACGCAGTATTTT. The chain is built from TRBV30 and TRBJ2-3; the D gene is possibly TRBD2 (5 bases). The germline CDR1 and CDR2 sequences are GTSNPN and SVGIG (reference sequence). Trimming stripped 5 bases from V and 2 bases from J, with 17 bases between. The length of the CDR3 is 15 residues. Variable domain in full (rest from reference TRBV30 and TRBJ2-3): SQTIHQWPATLVQPVGSPLSLECTVEGTSNPNLYWYRQAAGRGLQLLFYSVGIGQISSEVPQNLSASRPQDRQFILSSKKLLLSDSGFYLCAWSEERRSTDTQYFGPGTRLTVL.

In its sample, this clone was seen once. The J gene is TRBJ2-5, the V gene TRBV30, with D possibly called TRBD1 or TRBD2 (6 bases each). The CDR3 extends over 13 amino acids. Deletions cut 3 bases from V and 5 bases from J, with 13 bases between. Germline values: CDR1 GTSNPN, CDR2 SVGIG (reference sequence). CDR3 nucleotide sequence: TGTGCCTGGAGGAGACGGGGGCCGGAGACCCAGTACTTC. This codes for CAWRRRGPETQYF.

V gene TRBV2 combines with J gene TRBJ1-2, with D tentatively TRBD1 (6 bases). The ends were cut back, 8 bases at V and 1 base at J, with 8 bases in the middle. The CDR3 length is 12 residues. CDR1 and CDR2 (germline): SNHLY, FYNNEI. The CDR3 protein is CASHRDNYGYTF. Here the CDR3 DNA reads TGTGCCAGCCACAGGGATAACTATGGCTACACCTTC.

This chain joins TRBV2 and TRBJ1-1, with D unclear. V dropped 3 bases and J dropped 4 bases, with 15 bases sitting between them. The CDR3 covers 15 residues. Germline CDR1 and CDR2: SNHLY and FYNNEI. This CDR3 reads CASSDGDPEATEAFF. Here the CDR3 DNA reads TGTGCCAGCAGTGATGGTGACCCGGAGGCCACTGAAGCTTTCTTT.

This sequence joins TRBV19 and TRBJ2-6; 9 bases are shared with TRBD2. The CDR3 is 16 residues long. The germline CDR1 and CDR2 sequences are LNHDA and SQIVND (reference sequence). J was trimmed by 0 bases and V by 7 bases; bases with no gene match: 4. The CDR3 DNA reads as TGTGCCAGTACCGTAGCGGGGGACTCTGGGGCCAACGTCCTGACTTTC. It specifies CASTVAGDSGANVLTF.

The genes are TRBV2 and TRBJ2-3, with 10 positions matching TRBD2. The length of the CDR3 is 15 residues. J was trimmed by 2 bases and V by 5 bases; bases with no gene match: 4. Looked up from germline, CDR1 is SNHLY and CDR2 is FYNNEI. For the CDR3, the DNA is TGTGCCAGCAGTCAACTAGCGGGGTCCACAGATACGCAGTATTTT. Amino acid sequence: CASSQLAGSTDTQYF.

This clone was counted a single time. The chain uses TRBV5-4 and TRBJ2-1; possibly TRBD1 for D (6 bases). V dropped 0 bases and J dropped 7 bases, with 8 bases sitting between them. The CDR3 runs 13 residues. Per germline, CDR1 SGHNT and CDR2 YYREEE (reference sequence). DNA for the CDR3: TGTGCCAGCAGCTTGGGGGGGCGGAATGAGCAGTTCTTC. Amino acids: CASSLGGRNEQFF.

V usage is TRBV9 and J usage is TRBJ2-1; TRBD2 agrees at 10 bases. The germline V gene has CDR1 SGDLS and CDR2 YYNGEE. The CDR3 consists of 17 residues. The trim removed 0 bases at V and 6 bases at J, leaving 9 bases unmatched. In DNA, the CDR3 is TGTGCCAGCAGCGTAGAGGACAGCGGGAGGGCCATCAATGAGCAGTTCTTC. Its translation: CASSVEDSGRAINEQFF.

The chain combines TRBV5-1 with TRBJ2-1; TRBD2 matches 11 bases. Germline assignment: CDR1 SGHRS and CDR2 YFSETQ. J gave up 4 bases and V 0 bases, and 0 bases lay outside the gene matches. This CDR3 has 15 residues. CDR3 sequence: CASSLGLAGYNEQFF. The CDR3 bases are TGCGCCAGCAGCTTGGGACTAGCGGGGTACAATGAGCAGTTCTTC.

The V call is TRBV5-4, the J call TRBJ1-1, with TRBD1 matching over 7 bases. Germline V gives CDR1 SGHNT, CDR2 YYREEE (reference sequence). V lost 3 bases to trimming and J lost 1 base; unmatched junction nucleotides: 9. This CDR3 is built from 16 residues. CDR3 nucleotide sequence: TGTGCCAGCAGCTCCACTGGGGGACAGTGGAACACTGAAGCTTTCTTT. Amino acid sequence: CASSSTGGQWNTEAFF.

The V and J genes are TRBV28 and TRBJ2-7; D not certain. Trimming pared 4 bases from V and 6 bases from J, leaving 10 bases between. This CDR3 comprises 12 residues. Germline CDR1 is MDHEN and CDR2 is SYDVKM. The CDR3 coding sequence is TGTGCCAGCAGTTCAGAATCTGGCGAGCAGTACTTC. It is translated as CASSSESGEQYF.

The V call is TRBV29-1, the J call TRBJ1-6; D is undetermined. Germline lookup yields CDR1 SQVTM and CDR2 ANQGSEA. The V gene lost 6 bases and the J gene lost 7 bases, with 13 bases spanning the gap. The CDR3 has 13 amino acids. CDR3 coding DNA: TGCAGCGTCGGCAGGTCCCGAAATTCACCCCTCCACTTT. Protein sequence: CSVGRSRNSPLHF.

The chain links TRBV5-6 to TRBJ1-5; 7 bases map to TRBD1. The V segment lost 3 bases and the J segment 3 bases; nucleotides outside the gene matches: 6. The CDR3 contains 15 residues. Germline V gene data show CDR1 as SGHDT and CDR2 as YYEEEE. The CDR3 protein is CASSSTGVPNQPQHF. CDR3 bases: TGTGCCAGCAGCTCCACAGGGGTCCCCAATCAGCCCCAGCATTTT.

This sequence joins TRBV27 and TRBJ2-7, with no clear D. V was clipped by 7 bases and J by 3 bases, with 16 bases between them. The CDR3 contains 14 residues. Germline CDR1 and CDR2: MNHEY and SMNVEV (reference sequence). As DNA, the CDR3 is TGTGCCAGCAAAAGCCGGCCTTTTGGCTACGAGCAGTACTTC. As protein: CASKSRPFGYEQYF.